This T cell receptor beta chain was captured in a study of persistence of HIV-infected CD4 T cells. The overall study: Anti-CD3/anti-CD28 stimulation activated a higher proportion of cells than antigen stimulation, with lower memory fraction. Study-wide results and caveats: TCR oligoclonality correlated with proviral oligoclonality in the same sorted populations.

The libraries were made with immunoSEQ version 4 in survey mode. Sequencing used immunoSEQ multiplex PCR; TCRdb keeps in-frame clones, though not all of them. Altogether 35,000 to 55,000 clones are present, 90% to 95% being singletons, with the ten largest covering around 1.8%. There are a few counts of this clone. The antigen is unknown. This nonspecific control used anti-CD3/anti-CD28 bead stimulation of CD4+ T cells. Responding CD4+ T cells were sorted by upregulation of both CD40 ligand and CD69. Stimulated PBMCs had first been depleted of CD8+ T cells. The germline CDR1 and CDR2 sequences are SGHNT and YENEEA. This CDR3 spans 15 amino acids. The V gene end was trimmed by 4 bases and the J gene end by 5 bases; junction bases not matched to a gene: 10.

This material consisted of CD4+ T cells sorted from PBMCs after 18-hour stimulation, taken from a patient who received antiretroviral therapy. The chain combines TRBV11-3 with TRBJ2-5; 7 positions match TRBD2. This sequence originates from an adult man with HIV who was CMV-seropositive. The CDR3 DNA is TGTGCCAGCAGCTCCCGCTGGGGGGGGTGGGAGACCCAGTACTTC. Protein: CASSSRWGGWETQYF.